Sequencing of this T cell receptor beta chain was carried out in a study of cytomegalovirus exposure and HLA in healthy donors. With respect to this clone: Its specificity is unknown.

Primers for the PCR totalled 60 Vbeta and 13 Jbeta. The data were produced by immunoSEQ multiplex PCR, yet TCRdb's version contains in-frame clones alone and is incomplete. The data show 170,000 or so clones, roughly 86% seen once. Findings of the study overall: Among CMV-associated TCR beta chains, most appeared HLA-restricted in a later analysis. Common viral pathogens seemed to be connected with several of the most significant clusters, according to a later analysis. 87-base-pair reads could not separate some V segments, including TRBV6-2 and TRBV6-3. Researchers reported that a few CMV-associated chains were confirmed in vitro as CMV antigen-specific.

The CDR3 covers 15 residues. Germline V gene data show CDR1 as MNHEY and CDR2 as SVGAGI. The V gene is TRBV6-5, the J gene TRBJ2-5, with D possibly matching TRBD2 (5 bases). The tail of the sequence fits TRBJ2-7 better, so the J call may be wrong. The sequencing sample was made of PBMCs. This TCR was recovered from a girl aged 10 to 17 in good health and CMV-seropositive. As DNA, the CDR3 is TGTGCCAGCACTCCAATCGGGGTTTTACCCCTCGAGCAGTACTTC. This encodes CASTPIGVLPLEQYF.